The T cell receptor beta chain described here comes from a study of cytomegalovirus exposure and HLA in healthy donors. A multiplex PCR was run with 60 Vbeta primers and 13 Jbeta primers. The table came from immunoSEQ multiplex PCR; TCRdb's copy has only in-frame clones and leaves some out. Of 110,000 or so clones in the sample, 70% to 85% were seen once. At sampling all donors were nominally healthy, likely with unrecorded immune exposures. Germline CDR1 is SEHNR and CDR2 is FQNEAQ (reference sequence). Trimming stripped 6 bases from V and 4 bases from J, with 12 bases between. The CDR3 is 13 amino acids. This clone has just a few counts.

The sequenced material came from PBMCs. The chain combines TRBV7-9 with TRBJ1-1; D might be TRBD1 (6 bases). This receptor was taken from a woman under 30 in good health and CMV-seronegative. The CDR3 is CASRAGEGTEAFF. The CDR3 DNA follows: TGTGCCAGCAGGGCAGGGGAGGGCACTGAAGCTTTCTTT.